This paragraph reports one TCR beta chain. Its matching antigen is unknown. An approximately 130-subject validation cohort, separate from the approximately 670-subject first cohort, supplied the donors. The entry originates in a study of cytomegalovirus exposure and HLA in healthy donors. Study in general: The 120 validation repertoires were produced on the same platform as the 650 to 800 repertoires of the first cohort. This was reported in a later analysis. General study results and limits: The authors enumerated some 160 TCR beta chains as linked to cytomegalovirus. Using the classifier, cytomegalovirus status was reportedly diagnosed with high specificity and sensitivity.

Germline V CDR1 and CDR2: SGHRS, YFSETQ. The CDR3 is 12 amino acids. V lost 3 bases, J lost 8 bases, and 11 bases lay in between. Only in-frame clones appear in the TCRdb table, and some are missing; sequencing was by immunoSEQ multiplex PCR. The sample lists around 220,000 clones, around 90% occurring once. The sequencing sample was made of PBMCs. The sequence derives from a woman under 30 in good health and CMV-seronegative. The chain combines TRBV5-1 with TRBJ1-1; the D gene is possibly TRBD1 (6 bases). Here the CDR3 reads CASSYDTGEAFF. DNA of the CDR3: TGCGCCAGCAGCTACGACACAGGGGAAGCTTTCTTT.